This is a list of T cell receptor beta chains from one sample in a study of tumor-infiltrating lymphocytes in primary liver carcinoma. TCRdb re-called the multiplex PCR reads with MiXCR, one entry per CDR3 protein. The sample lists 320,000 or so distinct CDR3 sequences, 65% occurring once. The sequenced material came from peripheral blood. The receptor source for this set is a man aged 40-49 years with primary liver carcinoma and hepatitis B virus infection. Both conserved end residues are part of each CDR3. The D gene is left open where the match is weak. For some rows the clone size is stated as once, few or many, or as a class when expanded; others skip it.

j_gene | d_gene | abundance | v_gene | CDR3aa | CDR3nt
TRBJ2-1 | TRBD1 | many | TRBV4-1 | CASSQDGDRGSYNEQFF | TGCGCCAGCAGCCAAGACGGGGACAGGGGCTCCTACAATGAGCAGTTCTTC
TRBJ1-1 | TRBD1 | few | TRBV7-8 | CASSLALQGEAFF | TGTGCCAGCAGCTTAGCGCTACAGGGGGAAGCTTTCTTT
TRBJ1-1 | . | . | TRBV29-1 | CSVGDSEAFF | TGCAGCGTTGGTGACTCTGAAGCCTTCTTT
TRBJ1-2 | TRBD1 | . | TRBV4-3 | CASGQEGQGYGYTF | TGCGCCAGCGGCCAAGAGGGACAGGGATATGGCTACACCTTC
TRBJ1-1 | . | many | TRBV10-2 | CASSETPGGTEAFF | TGCGCCAGCAGTGAGACTCCGGGGGGAACTGAAGCTTTCTTT
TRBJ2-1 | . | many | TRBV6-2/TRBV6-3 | CASSPHASIEQFF | TGTGCCAGCAGTCCCCACGCTAGCATTGAGCAGTTCTTC
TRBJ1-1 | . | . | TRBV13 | CASSWQGLKAEAFF | TGTGCCAGCAGCTGGCAGGGGCTGAAGGCTGAAGCTTTCTTT
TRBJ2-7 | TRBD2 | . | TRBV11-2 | CASTNEGASGGSYEQHF | TGTGCCAGCACCAATGAGGGGGCTAGCGGGGGCTCCTACGAGCAGCACTTC
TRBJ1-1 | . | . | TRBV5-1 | CVSSLEGQFSAFF | TGCGTCAGCAGCTTGGAAGGACAGTTTTCGGCTTTCTTT
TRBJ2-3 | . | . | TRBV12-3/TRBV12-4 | CASSPDWTVGDTQYF | TGTGCCAGCAGTCCTGACTGGACTGTTGGGGATACGCAGTATTTT
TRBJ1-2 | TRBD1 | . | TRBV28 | CASRIGTERYGYTF | TGTGCCAGCAGAATAGGGACAGAACGCTATGGCTACACCTTC
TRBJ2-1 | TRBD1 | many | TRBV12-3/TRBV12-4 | CASTRRGQGARVDEQFF | TGTGCCAGCACCCGACGGGGACAGGGGGCGAGGGTTGATGAGCAGTTCTTC
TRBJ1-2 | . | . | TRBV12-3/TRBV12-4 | CANGFSGINYGYTF | TGTGCCAACGGTTTCTCTGGGATTAACTATGGCTACACCTTC
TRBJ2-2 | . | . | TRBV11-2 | CASSLRRTVTGELFF | TGTGCCAGTAGCCTAAGAAGGACGGTGACCGGGGAGCTGTTTTTT
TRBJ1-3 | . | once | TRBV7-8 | CASSLGGRPGNTIYF | TGTGCCAGCAGCTTAGGGGGGAGACCTGGGAACACCATATATTTT
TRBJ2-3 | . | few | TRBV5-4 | CASSASPSADTQYF | TGTGCCAGCAGCGCATCTCCTAGCGCAGATACGCAGTATTTT
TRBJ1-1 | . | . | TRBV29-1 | CTVPHPTARSMNTGAFF | TGCACCGTGCCCCACCCAACCGCGCGAAGCATGAACACTGGAGCTTTCTTT
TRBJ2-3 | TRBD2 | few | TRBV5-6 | CASSLASGNQGFTDTQYF | TGTGCCAGCAGCTTGGCTAGCGGGAACCAAGGGTTCACAGATACGCAGTATTTT
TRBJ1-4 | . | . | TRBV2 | CASGRGRSIANEKLFF | TGTGCCAGCGGAAGAGGACGGAGTATCGCTAATGAAAAACTGTTTTTT
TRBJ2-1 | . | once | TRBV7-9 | CVSSQDSLGVNEQFF | TGTGTCAGCAGCCAGGACAGCCTAGGTGTCAATGAGCAGTTCTTC
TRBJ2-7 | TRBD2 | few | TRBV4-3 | CANSQESPLSGSHEQYF | TGCGCCAACAGCCAGGAGTCCCCCTTAAGCGGGAGCCACGAGCAGTACTTC
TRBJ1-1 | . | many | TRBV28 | CASSPWGVNTEAFF | TGTGCCAGCAGCCCATGGGGCGTCAACACTGAAGCTTTCTTT
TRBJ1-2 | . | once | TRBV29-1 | CSVGSADDCTF | TGCAGCGTTGGGTCAGCCGATGACTGCACCTTC
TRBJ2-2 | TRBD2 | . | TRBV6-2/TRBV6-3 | CASSPPPNGRGTGELFF | TGTGCCAGCAGTCCCCCTCCTAACGGGAGGGGGACCGGGGAGCTGTTTTTT
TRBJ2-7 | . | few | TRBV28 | CASGQWYEQYF | TGTGCCAGCGGGCAGTGGTACGAGCAGTACTTC
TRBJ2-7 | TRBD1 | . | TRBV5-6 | CASSSDRGSYEQYF | TGTGCCAGCAGCTCGGACAGGGGATCCTACGAGCAGTACTTC
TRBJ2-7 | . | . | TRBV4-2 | CASSHDRTDAPDEQYF | TGTGCCAGCAGCCATGATAGGACCGACGCCCCGGACGAGCAGTACTTC
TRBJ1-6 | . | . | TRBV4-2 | CASSQEPGCSSPPHF | TGTGCCAGCAGCCAAGAACCAGGGTGTAGTTCACCCCCCCACTTT
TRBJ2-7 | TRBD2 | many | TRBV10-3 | CAISGGLAGPSYEQYF | TGTGCCATCAGTGGGGGACTAGCGGGCCCTTCGTACGAGCAGTACTTC
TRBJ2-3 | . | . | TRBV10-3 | CAIGGREGFGTDTQYF | TGTGCCATCGGAGGGCGTGAGGGATTCGGGACAGATACGCAGTATTTT
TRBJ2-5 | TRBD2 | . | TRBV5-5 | CASSLAAGGVETQYF | TGTGCCAGCAGCTTAGCAGCGGGAGGGGTGGAGACCCAGTACTTC
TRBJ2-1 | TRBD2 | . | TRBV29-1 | CCADGSAGEQFF | TGCTGCGCCGACGGATCAGCGGGAGAGCAGTTCTTC
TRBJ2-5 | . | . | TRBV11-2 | CASSRGLETQCF | TGTGCCAGCAGCCGGGGGTTGGAGACCCAGTGCTTC
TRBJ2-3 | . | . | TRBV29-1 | CSVEVESTDTQYF | TGCAGCGTTGAGGTAGAAAGCACGGATACGCAGTATTTT
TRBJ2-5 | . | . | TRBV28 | CASSGGAQETQYF | TGTGCCAGCAGCGGAGGGGCTCAAGAGACCCAGTACTTC
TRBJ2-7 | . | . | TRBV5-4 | CSSSLPGASSSYEQYF | TGTTCCAGCAGCCTACCGGGAGCCTCCTCCTCCTACGAGCAGTACTTC
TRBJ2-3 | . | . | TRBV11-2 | CASSLSWDSTDSQYF | TGTGCCAGCAGCTTATCATGGGATAGCACAGATTCACAGTATTTT
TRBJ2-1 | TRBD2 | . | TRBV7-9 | CASSLGHVGGPPNEQFF | TGTGCCAGCAGCTTAGGGCACGTGGGAGGGCCCCCCAATGAGCAGTTCTTC
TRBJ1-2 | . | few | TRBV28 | CASRGDLYGYTF | TGTGCCAGCAGGGGGGACCTCTATGGCTACACCTTC
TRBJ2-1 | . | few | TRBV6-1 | CASSKYSEENEQFF | TGTGCCAGCTCGAAGTATAGTGAGGAGAATGAGCAGTTCTTC
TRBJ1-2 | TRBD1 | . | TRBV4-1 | CASSQPDRANYGYTF | TGCGCCAGCAGCCAACCCGACAGGGCTAACTATGGCTACACCTTC
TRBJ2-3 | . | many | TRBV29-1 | CSVATGGTDTQYF | TGCAGCGTTGCGACAGGAGGTACAGATACGCAGTATTTT
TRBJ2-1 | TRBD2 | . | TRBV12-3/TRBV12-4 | CASSLLRTSGRTNEQFF | TGTGCCAGCAGTTTGCTCCGGACTAGCGGGAGAACGAATGAACAGTTCTTC
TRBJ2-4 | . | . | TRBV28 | CTTLPVGGRVTIQYF | TGTACCACCCTCCCGGTCGGTGGACGAGTAACCATTCAGTACTTC
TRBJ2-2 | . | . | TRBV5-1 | CAGSWGNTGELFF | TGCGCCGGCAGCTGGGGAAACACCGGGGAGCTGTTTTTT
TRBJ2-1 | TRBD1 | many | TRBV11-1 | CASSFGTGGYNEQFF | TGTGCCAGCAGCTTCGGGACAGGGGGATACAATGAGCAGTTCTTC
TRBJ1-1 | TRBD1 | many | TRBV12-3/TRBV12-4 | CASSLGSWTGGTEAFF | TGTGCCAGCAGTTTGGGGTCTTGGACAGGGGGCACTGAAGCTTTCTTT
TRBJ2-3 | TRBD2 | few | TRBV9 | CASSAAGTSGRAGDTQYF | TGTGCCAGCAGCGCGGCCGGGACTAGCGGGAGGGCCGGAGATACGCAGTATTTT
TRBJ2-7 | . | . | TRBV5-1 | CASSLAGGGYYEQYF | TGCGCCAGCAGCTTGGCCGGGGGCGGCTACTACGAGCAGTACTTC
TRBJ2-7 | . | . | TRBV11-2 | CVSSLLRDMYEQYF | TGTGTCAGCAGTTTGCTTAGAGACATGTACGAGCAGTACTTC